Listed below are T cell receptor beta chains from one sample, sequenced in a study of blood T cells in healthy people across ages. From the 5' RACE reads, TCRdb called clonotypes with MiXCR, one entry per CDR3 protein. The data hold just over 800,000 distinct CDR3 sequences, with around 62% observed a single time. The sample comprised blood. The receptors derive from a man younger than 40 in good health. CDR3s include the opening cysteine and the closing phenylalanine or tryptophan.

>11|TRBV10-3
CAISEIDTQYF
>16|TRBV5-1
CASSSGGTLRGETQYF
>15|TRBV7-9
CASSLNRGEDYGYTF
>17|TRBV4-2
CASSHASGGDGANVLTF
>14|TRBV3-1
CASSQEGDPNIQYF
>16|TRBV7-8
CASSLVDRGRNSPLHF
>15|TRBV15
CATSRASHSYNEQFF
>15|TRBV7-9
CASSLAGGGMDGYTF
>16|TRBV28
CASRSTGRFRIYGYTF
>16|TRBV2
CASSEDPGLTTYEQYF
>14|TRBV7-6
CASRFGTRNEKLFF
>16|TRBV4-2
CASSQGTSGTYNEQFF
>17|TRBV28
CASSLWSGKGDQETQYF
>14|TRBV11-2
CASRGGRTAYEQYF
>15|TRBV20-1
CSARPGTGGDTEAFF
>16|TRBV7-2
CASRMGTGAFKNIQYF
>14|TRBV5-6
CASSSRLGAYGYTF
>15|TRBV27
CAGSYSGTGGHGYTF
>13|TRBV5-6
CASSRRIQETQYF
>16|TRBV4-3
CASSQVPGLTYNEQFF
>13|TRBV7-2
CASSLDRAAEQYF
>13|TRBV27
CASSLIGIYEQYF
>17|TRBV6-5
CASSYSDGGVTYNEQFF
>15|TRBV10-3
CAISTGTATGNTIYF
>13|TRBV27
CASSLLRTTEAFF
>16|TRBV6-5
CASSYSARGLYNEQFF
>15|TRBV7-2
CASSENGGLRETQYF
>14|TRBV6-1
CASSDLTGRTEAFF
>12|TRBV4-3
CASSQGHNEQFF
>14|TRBV5-1
CASSRRQGVDIQYF
>16|TRBV4-3
CASSQDRGVPWGTQYF
>11|TRBV24-1
CAIADRDGYTF
>14|TRBV20-1
CSARDGYMNTEAFF
>15|TRBV6-2/TRBV6-3
CASSSPRTGDSPLHF
>14|TRBV6-6
CASSPFRGIFEQYF
>14|TRBV20-1
CSALGVERADTQYF
>13|TRBV29-1
CSAGGTGYNEQFF
>15|TRBV4-3
CASSQEGGSQETQYF
>14|TRBV28
CASSPTSSVETQYF
>13|TRBV12-5
CASGWDIYNEQFF
>15|TRBV12-3/TRBV12-4
CASRVGHLNTGELFF
>14|TRBV24-1
CATSEGPSTDTQYF
>13|TRBV5-6
CASFGRSYYGYTF
>15|TRBV12-3/TRBV12-4
CASSLGARDPYGYTF
>13|TRBV4-3
CASSQTQGYGYTF
>14|TRBV5-6
CVSSWARDRHAAFF
>14|TRBV4-2
CASSQENRADGYTF
>16|TRBV4-3
CASSQVAGGSSYEQYF
>16|TRBV29-1
CSVQGVVIGYQETQYF
>15|TRBV24-1
CATSDLVPGAGEQFF
>16|TRBV6-2/TRBV6-3
CASSYLRRDFQETQYF
>15|TRBV15
CATSIGTSAQETQYF
>17|TRBV18
CASSPTQDRGVRETQYF
>15|TRBV6-1
CASNLDGTGPYEQYF